This T cell receptor (beta chain) derives from a study of cytomegalovirus exposure and HLA in healthy donors. Germline lookup yields CDR1 SGHTA and CDR2 FQGNSA. Trimming removed 1 base at V and 0 bases at J, with 9 bases between. This CDR3 is built from 15 residues. Study-wide results and limits: For presence/absence analyses, sequencing depth was assumed to be roughly uniform across donors. High sensitivity and specificity were reportedly achieved when the classifier diagnosed cytomegalovirus status. In terms of immune exposure information, only CMV serostatus was available.

Of note for this clone: Antigen specificity is unknown.

Researchers ran the PCR with 60 Vbeta and 13 Jbeta primers. TCRdb's table, derived via immunoSEQ multiplex PCR, lists solely in-frame clones and lacks some. The sample table includes around 100,000 clones. Source material: PBMCs. This TCR was sampled from a man aged 35-49 years in good health and CMV-seronegative. The chain recombines TRBV7-2 with TRBJ2-5; D ambiguous. The CDR3 nucleotides read TGTGCCAGCAGCTTAGTGGCAGTTCACCAAGAGACCCAGTACTTC. It specifies CASSLVAVHQETQYF.